Described below is a single TCR beta chain sequence and its context. Its antigen is unidentified. TCR templates, 80,000 to 100,000 per sample, were assayed. Sequenced by immunoSEQ multiplex PCR; TCRdb stores in-frame clones only, minus some. The table records some 100,000 clones, roughly 95% of them present only once. This record belongs to a study of siplizumab effects on memory and regulatory T cells. Germline values: CDR1 GTSNPN, CDR2 SVGIG (reference sequence). The CDR3 covers 13 residues. V was trimmed by 7 bases and J by 1 base, leaving 14 bases between them. Unstimulated naive, memory, effector memory and TEMRA subsets from three donor pairs have been sequenced, the authors report. Study results and limitations: Versus 26.9% in controls, the mappable alloreactive CD4+ clones averaged approximately 64% Treg-derived with siplizumab. Confirmatory evidence of suppressive function in proliferating siplizumab-culture Tregs was not obtained.

Sequenced sample: naive CD4+ T cells sorted from blood. The chain recombines TRBV30 with TRBJ2-7; D remains ambiguous. The sequence came from a human donor in good health. The CDR3 spells CASGSNWSYEQYF. The CDR3 nucleotides are TGTGCCTCCGGCTCAAATTGGTCCTACGAGCAGTACTTC. Looking up the rest from reference TRBV30 and TRBJ2-7 gives the full variable domain: SQTIHQWPATLVQPVGSPLSLECTVEGTSNPNLYWYRQAAGRGLQLLFYSVGIGQISSEVPQNLSASRPQDRQFILSSKKLLLSDSGFYLCASGSNWSYEQYFGPGTRLTVT.